This T cell receptor (beta chain) was retrieved from a study of T cell responses to AZD1222 COVID-19 vaccine. Whole-study findings and limits: Donors were chiefly white British, with a greater number of females, and clonal diversity was perhaps underestimated. Baseline seropositives among AZD1222 recipients totaled only six. Across spike, vaccine-associated CD4 TCRs were found, dominant at 160-218 and 743-854.

Profiled with immunoSEQ multiplex PCR; TCRdb holds only in-frame clones, not every one. The sample consists of some 150,000 clones, under 95% of them appearing once. There are 14 residues in the CDR3. With 2 bases clipped from V and 4 bases from J, the junction kept 1 base outside the gene matches. CDR1 is SGHRS and CDR2 is YFSETQ in the germline V gene. Turning to this clone: Its cognate antigen is unknown.

This TCR was sampled from an adult in good health. The chain links TRBV5-1 to TRBJ2-3; 10 bases are a match to TRBD2. This material consisted of peripheral blood, taken on day 0 of AZD1222 vaccination. The chain's CDR3 is CASSLAGGPDTQYF. CDR3 nucleotide sequence: TGCGCCAGCAGCTTAGCGGGGGGGCCAGATACGCAGTATTTT.